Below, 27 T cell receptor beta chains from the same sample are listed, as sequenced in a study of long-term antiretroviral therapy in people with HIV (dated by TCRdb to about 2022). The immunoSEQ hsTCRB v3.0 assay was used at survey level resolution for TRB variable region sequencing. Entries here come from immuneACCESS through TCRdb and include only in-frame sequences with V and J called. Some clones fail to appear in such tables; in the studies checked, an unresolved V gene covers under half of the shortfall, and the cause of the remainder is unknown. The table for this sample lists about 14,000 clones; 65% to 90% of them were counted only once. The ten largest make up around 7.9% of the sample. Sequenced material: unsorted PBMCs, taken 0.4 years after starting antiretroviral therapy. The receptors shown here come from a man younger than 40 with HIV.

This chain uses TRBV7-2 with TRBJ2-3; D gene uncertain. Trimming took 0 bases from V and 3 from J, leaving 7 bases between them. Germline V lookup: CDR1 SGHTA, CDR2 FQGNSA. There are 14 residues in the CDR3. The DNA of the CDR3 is TGTGCCAGCAGCTTAGCTCGTGGGACAGATACGCAGTATTTT. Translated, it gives CASSLARGTDTQYF.

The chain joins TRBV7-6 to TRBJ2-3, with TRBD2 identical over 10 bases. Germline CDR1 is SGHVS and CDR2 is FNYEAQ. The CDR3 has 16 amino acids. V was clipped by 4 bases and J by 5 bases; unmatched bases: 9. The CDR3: CASSSLSGGAGDTQYF. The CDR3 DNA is TGTGCCAGCAGCTCATTAAGCGGGGGGGCTGGAGATACGCAGTATTTT.

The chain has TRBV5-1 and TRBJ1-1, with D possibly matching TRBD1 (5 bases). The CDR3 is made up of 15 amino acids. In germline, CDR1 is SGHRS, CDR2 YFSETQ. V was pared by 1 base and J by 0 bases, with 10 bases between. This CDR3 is CASSLTGVLNTEAFF. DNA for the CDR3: TGCGCCAGCAGCTTGACAGGCGTCTTGAACACTGAAGCTTTCTTT.

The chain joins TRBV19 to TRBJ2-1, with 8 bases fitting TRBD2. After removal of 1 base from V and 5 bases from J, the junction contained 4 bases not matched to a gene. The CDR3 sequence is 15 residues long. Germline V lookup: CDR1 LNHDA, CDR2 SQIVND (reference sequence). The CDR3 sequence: CASSIGTSPNNEQFF. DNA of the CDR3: TGTGCCAGTAGTATAGGGACTAGCCCTAACAATGAGCAGTTCTTC.

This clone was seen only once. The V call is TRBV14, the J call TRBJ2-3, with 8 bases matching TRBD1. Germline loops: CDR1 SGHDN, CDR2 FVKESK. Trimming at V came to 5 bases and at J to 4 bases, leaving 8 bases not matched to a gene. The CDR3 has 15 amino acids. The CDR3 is CASSSGAGGADTQYF. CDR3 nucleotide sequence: TGTGCCAGCAGCTCCGGGGCAGGGGGCGCAGATACGCAGTATTTT. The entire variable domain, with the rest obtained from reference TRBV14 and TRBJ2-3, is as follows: EAGVTQFPSHSVIEKGQTVTLRCDPISGHDNLYWYRRVMGKEIKFLLHFVKESKQDESGMPNNRFLAERTGGTYSTLKVQPAELEDSGVYFCASSSGAGGADTQYFGPGTRLTVL.

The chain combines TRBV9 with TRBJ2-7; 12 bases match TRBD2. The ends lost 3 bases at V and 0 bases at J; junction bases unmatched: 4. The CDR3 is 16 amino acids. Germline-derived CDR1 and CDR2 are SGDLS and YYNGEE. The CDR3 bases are TGTGCCAGCAGCGAGGGACTAGCGGGTTTCTCCTACGAGCAGTACTTC. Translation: CASSEGLAGFSYEQYF. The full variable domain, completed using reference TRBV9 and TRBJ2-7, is DSGVTQTPKHLITATGQRVTLRCSPRSGDLSVYWYQQSLDQGLQFLIQYYNGEERAKGNILERFSAQQFPDLHSELNLSSLELGDSALYFCASSEGLAGFSYEQYFGPGTRLTVT.

The CDR3 sequence: CASSMGRVIQDEQFF. As DNA, the CDR3 is TGTGCCAGTAGTATGGGCAGGGTGATTCAGGATGAGCAGTTCTTC. The chain joins TRBV19 to TRBJ2-1; the D gene is possibly TRBD1 (5 bases). This CDR3 has 15 amino acids. The germline V gene encodes CDR1 LNHDA and CDR2 SQIVND (reference sequence). With 3 bases removed from V and 8 bases from J, the gap between germline ends came to 17 bases.

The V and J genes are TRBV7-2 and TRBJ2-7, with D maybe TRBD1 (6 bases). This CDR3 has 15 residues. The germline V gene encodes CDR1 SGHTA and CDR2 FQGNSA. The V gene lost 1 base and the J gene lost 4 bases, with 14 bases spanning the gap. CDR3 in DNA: TGTGCCAGCAGCTTAGTAACAGGGTACCTGTACGAGCAGTACTTC. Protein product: CASSLVTGYLYEQYF.

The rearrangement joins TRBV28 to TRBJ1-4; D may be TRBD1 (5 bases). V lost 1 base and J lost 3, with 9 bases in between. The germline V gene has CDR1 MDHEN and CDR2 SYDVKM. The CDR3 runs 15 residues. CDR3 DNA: TGTGCCAGCAGTTTATCGGGGGGACCTAATGAAAAACTGTTTTTT. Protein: CASSLSGGPNEKLFF.

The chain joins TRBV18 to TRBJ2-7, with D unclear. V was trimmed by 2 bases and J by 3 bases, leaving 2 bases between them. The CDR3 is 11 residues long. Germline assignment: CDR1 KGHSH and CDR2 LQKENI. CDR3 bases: TGTGCCAGCTCACCAGACTACGAGCAGTACTTC. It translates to CASSPDYEQYF.

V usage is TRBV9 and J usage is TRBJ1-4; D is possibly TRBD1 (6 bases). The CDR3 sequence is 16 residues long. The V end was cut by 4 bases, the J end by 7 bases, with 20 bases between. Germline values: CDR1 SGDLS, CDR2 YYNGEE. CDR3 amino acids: CASSPEGGGFSEKLFF. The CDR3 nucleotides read TGTGCCAGCAGCCCTGAGGGGGGGGGCTTTAGTGAAAAACTGTTTTTT.

The CDR3 nucleotides read TGTGCCAGCAGCTTTTGGACTAGCGATAATGAGCAGTTCTTC. Its translation: CASSFWTSDNEQFF. V usage is TRBV11-2 and J usage is TRBJ2-1; 9 bases are shared with TRBD2. Per the germline V gene, CDR1 is SGHAT and CDR2 is FQNNGV. V was clipped by 3 bases and J by 7 bases; unmatched bases: 4. CDR3 length: 14 amino acids. The full variable domain, rest sourced from reference TRBV11-2 and TRBJ2-1, is EAGVAQSPRYKIIEKRQSVAFWCNPISGHATLYWYQQILGQGPKLLIQFQNNGVVDDSQLPKDRFSAERLKGVDSTLKIQPAKLEDSAVYLCASSFWTSDNEQFFGPGTRLTVL.

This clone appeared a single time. The CDR3 nucleotides read TGTGCCACCAGCAGAGATGGAGGGTTTGACGTTCAGTACTTC. Translating it yields CATSRDGGFDVQYF. The rearrangement links TRBV15 to TRBJ2-4; D is possibly TRBD2 (6 bases). The length of the CDR3 is 14 residues. Between the trimmed V and J ends, which lost 0 bases and 11 bases, there was a span of 14 bases. The germline gives CDR1 LNHNV, CDR2 YYDKDF (reference sequence).

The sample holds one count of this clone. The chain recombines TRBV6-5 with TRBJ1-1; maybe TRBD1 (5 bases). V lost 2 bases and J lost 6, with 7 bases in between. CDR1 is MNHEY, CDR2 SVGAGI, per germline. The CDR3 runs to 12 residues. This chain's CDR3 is CASSYRGAEAFF. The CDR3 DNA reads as TGTGCCAGCAGTTACAGGGGCGCTGAAGCTTTCTTT.

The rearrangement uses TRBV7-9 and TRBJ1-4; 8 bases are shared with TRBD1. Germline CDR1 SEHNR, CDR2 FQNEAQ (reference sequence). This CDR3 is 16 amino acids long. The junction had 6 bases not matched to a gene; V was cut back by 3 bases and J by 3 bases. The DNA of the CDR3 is TGTGCCAGCAGCTTGGGGACAGGCGATCCTAATGAAAAACTGTTTTTT. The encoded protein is CASSLGTGDPNEKLFF.

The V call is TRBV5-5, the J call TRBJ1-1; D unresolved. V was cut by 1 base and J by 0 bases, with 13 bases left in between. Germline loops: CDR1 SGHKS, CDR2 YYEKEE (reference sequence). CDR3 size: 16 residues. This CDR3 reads CASSLLTSLMNTEAFF. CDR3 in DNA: TGTGCCAGCAGCTTGTTGACTTCCCTGATGAACACTGAAGCTTTCTTT.

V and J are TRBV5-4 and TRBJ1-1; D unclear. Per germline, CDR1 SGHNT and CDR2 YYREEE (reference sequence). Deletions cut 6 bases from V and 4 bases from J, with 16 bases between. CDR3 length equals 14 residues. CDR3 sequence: CASNPETPGTEAFF. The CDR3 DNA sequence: TGTGCCAGCAACCCGGAAACGCCGGGCACTGAAGCTTTCTTT.

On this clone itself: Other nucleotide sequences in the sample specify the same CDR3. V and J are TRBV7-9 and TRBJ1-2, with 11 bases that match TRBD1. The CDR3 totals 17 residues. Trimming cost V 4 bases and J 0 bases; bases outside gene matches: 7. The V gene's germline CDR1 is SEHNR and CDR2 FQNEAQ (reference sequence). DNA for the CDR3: TGTGCCAGCAGCTCGGACAGGGGGCTCAAGACTAACTATGGCTACACCTTC. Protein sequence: CASSSDRGLKTNYGYTF.

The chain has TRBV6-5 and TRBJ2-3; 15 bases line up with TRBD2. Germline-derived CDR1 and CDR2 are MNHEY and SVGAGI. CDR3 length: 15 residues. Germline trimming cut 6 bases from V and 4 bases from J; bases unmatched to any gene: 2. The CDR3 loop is CASRRTSGRADTQYF. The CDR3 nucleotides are TGTGCCAGCAGAAGGACTAGCGGGAGGGCAGATACGCAGTATTTT.

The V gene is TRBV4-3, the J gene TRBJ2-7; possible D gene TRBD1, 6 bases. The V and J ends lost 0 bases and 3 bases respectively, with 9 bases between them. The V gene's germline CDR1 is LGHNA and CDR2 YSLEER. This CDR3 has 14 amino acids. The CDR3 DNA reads TGCGCCAGCAGCCAAGAGTGGACAGACTACGAGCAGTACTTC. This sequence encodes CASSQEWTDYEQYF.

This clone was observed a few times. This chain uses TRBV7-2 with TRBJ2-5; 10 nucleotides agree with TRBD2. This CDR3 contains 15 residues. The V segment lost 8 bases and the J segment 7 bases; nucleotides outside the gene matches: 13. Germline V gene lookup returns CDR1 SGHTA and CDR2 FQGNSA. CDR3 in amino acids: CASRQGSGGIVTQYF. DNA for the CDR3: TGTGCCAGCCGACAGGGTAGCGGGGGGATCGTGACCCAGTACTTC.

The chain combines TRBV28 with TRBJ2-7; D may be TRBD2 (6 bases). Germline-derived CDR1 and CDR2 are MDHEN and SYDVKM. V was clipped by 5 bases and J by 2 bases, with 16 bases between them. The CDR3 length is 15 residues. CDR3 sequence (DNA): TGTGCCAGCAGTATCTACTCTAGCGCCACCTACGAGCAGTACTTC. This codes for CASSIYSSATYEQYF.

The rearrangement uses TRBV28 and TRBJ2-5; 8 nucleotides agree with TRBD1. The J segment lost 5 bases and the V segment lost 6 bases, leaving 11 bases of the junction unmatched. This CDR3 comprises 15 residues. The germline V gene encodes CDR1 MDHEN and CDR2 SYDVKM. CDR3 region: CASRIDQGAQETQYF. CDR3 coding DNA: TGTGCCAGCAGGATAGATCAGGGGGCGCAGGAGACCCAGTACTTC.

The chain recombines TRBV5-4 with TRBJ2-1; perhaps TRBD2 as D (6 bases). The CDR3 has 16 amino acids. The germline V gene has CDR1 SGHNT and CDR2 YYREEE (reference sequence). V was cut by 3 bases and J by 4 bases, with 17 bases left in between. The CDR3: CASSSSSGVNYNEQFF. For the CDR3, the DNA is TGTGCCAGCAGCTCCTCTTCGGGAGTGAATTACAATGAGCAGTTCTTC.

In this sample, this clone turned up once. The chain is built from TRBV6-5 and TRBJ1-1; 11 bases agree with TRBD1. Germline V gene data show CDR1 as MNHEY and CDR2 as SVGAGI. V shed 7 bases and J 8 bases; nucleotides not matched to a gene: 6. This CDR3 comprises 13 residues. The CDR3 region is CASTRRTGGEAFF. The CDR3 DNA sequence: TGTGCCAGCACCAGAAGGACAGGGGGCGAAGCTTTCTTT.

The CDR3 sequence is CASSQDPPVVGNQPQHF. CDR3 DNA: TGCGCCAGCAGCCAAGATCCGCCAGTCGTAGGCAATCAGCCCCAGCATTTT. The rearrangement uses TRBV4-1 and TRBJ1-5; no reliable D call. V gave up 0 bases and J gave up 2 bases, with 14 bases separating them. CDR3 length: 17 amino acids. CDR1 is MGHRA, CDR2 YSYEKL, per germline.

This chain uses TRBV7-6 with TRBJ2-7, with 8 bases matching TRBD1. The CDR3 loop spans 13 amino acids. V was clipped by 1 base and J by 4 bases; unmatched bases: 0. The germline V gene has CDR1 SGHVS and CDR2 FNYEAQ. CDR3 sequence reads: CASSLGTGYEQYF. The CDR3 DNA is TGTGCCAGCAGCTTAGGGACAGGGTACGAGCAGTACTTC.